These 16 T cell receptor beta chains share one sample of origin, sequenced in a study of response to subunit inactivated influenza vaccine. TCRdb independently ran MiXCR on the RT-PCR reads; one entry per CDR3 protein. The sample carries about 780,000 distinct CDR3 sequences, approximately 17% recorded once. The material sequenced was PBMCs from blood, taken 5 to 6 days after vaccination. Every receptor here comes from a man in his forties or fifties who received an inactivated influenza vaccine.

The rearrangement links TRBV3-1 to TRBJ1-2; TRBD1 aligns across 9 bases. The CDR3 sequence is 18 residues long. CDR1 is LGHDT and CDR2 is YNNKEL in the germline V gene (reference sequence). The V and J ends lost 1 base and 5 bases, in that order; junction bases with no gene match: 14. DNA for the CDR3: TGTGCCAGCAGCCAAGTTCTTACCCGGACAGGGGCTATTTATGGCTACACCTTC. Translating gives CASSQVLTRTGAIYGYTF.

This clonotype was seen only a few times. The rearrangement uses TRBV27 and TRBJ2-1; TRBD2 matches at 8 bases. This CDR3 has 15 amino acids. V lost 2 bases and J lost 3; bases outside the gene matches: 3. Germline V gene data show CDR1 as MNHEY and CDR2 as SMNVEV (reference sequence). CDR3 bases: TGTGCCAGCAGTTTAAGAGCGGGAGACTACAATGAGCAGTTCTTC. Its translation is CASSLRAGDYNEQFF.

This clonotype was seen many times. The chain uses TRBV12-3 or TRBV12-4 and TRBJ1-1; no clear D gene. Trimming removed 2 bases from V and 1 base from J, with 8 bases in between. CDR3 length equals 14 residues. This chain's CDR3 is CASSLMQENTEAFF. The CDR3 nucleotides read TGTGCCAGCAGTTTAATGCAGGAGAACACTGAAGCTTTCTTT.

As concerns this clonotype: One base away lies a much larger clone, so this may be a sequencing read error. V gene TRBV20-1 combines with J gene TRBJ1-1, with D possibly TRBD1 on 6 matching bases. Looked up from germline, CDR1 is DFQATT and CDR2 is SNEGSKA (reference sequence). The length of the CDR3 is 12 residues. V dropped 6 bases and J dropped 1 base, with 9 bases sitting between them. The CDR3 protein is CSAPQGNTEAFF. For the CDR3, the DNA is TGCAGTGCACCACAGGGGAACACTGAAGCTTTCTTT.

This clonotype was observed a handful of times. The chain couples TRBV24-1 to TRBJ2-1, with 14 positions matching TRBD2. The germline CDR1 and CDR2 sequences are KGHDR and SFDVKD. V lost 5 bases, J lost 7 bases, and 12 bases stayed unmatched. This CDR3 is built from 18 residues. CDR3 sequence: CATSARLGTSGRGNEQFF. The DNA for the CDR3 is TGTGCCACCAGTGCCCGTTTGGGGACTAGCGGGAGAGGTAATGAGCAGTTCTTC.

This sequence joins TRBV12-3 or TRBV12-4 and TRBJ1-2; D call uncertain. This CDR3 has 13 residues. Trimming left V 6 bases short and J 3 bases short, with 11 bases between. The CDR3 coding sequence is TGTGCCAGCAGAACCGGGGATGACTATGGCTACACCTTC. Residues: CASRTGDDYGYTF.

This clonotype was detected only a few times. The V and J genes are TRBV7-2 and TRBJ1-1; tentative D call: TRBD1 (5 bases). Germline-derived CDR1 and CDR2 are SGHTA and FQGNSA. V gave up 6 bases and J gave up 4 bases, with 15 bases separating them. The CDR3 sequence is 14 residues long. CDR3 nucleotides: TGTGCCAGCAGGCCGGGGGGGGTTACCACTGAAGCTTTCTTT. Translating gives CASRPGGVTTEAFF.

The rearrangement links TRBV12-3 or TRBV12-4 to TRBJ2-3; a possible D gene is TRBD2 (7 bases). The CDR3 length is 17 residues. V lost 3 bases to trimming and J lost 0 bases, with 16 bases between them. CDR3 sequence reads: CASSFGGGLTSTDTQYF. The CDR3 coding sequence is TGTGCCAGCAGTTTCGGCGGGGGCCTGACTAGCACAGATACGCAGTATTTT.

This clonotype has only a few counts. V gene TRBV10-3 combines with J gene TRBJ1-3, with D unclear. The germline gives CDR1 ENHRY, CDR2 SYGVKD. V dropped 0 bases and J dropped 0 bases, with 15 bases sitting between them. The CDR3 is 18 residues long. The CDR3 protein is CAISESNGVSPSGNTIYF. CDR3 DNA sequence: TGTGCCATCAGTGAGTCGAATGGCGTGTCCCCCTCTGGAAACACCATATATTTT.

This clonotype was detected many times. The chain couples TRBV20-1 to TRBJ2-1; 11 nucleotides align to TRBD2. V trimming: 6 bases; J trimming: 7 bases; junction bases outside the gene matches: 8. Per germline, CDR1 DFQATT and CDR2 SNEGSKA (reference sequence). The CDR3 totals 14 residues. As DNA, the CDR3 is TGCAGTGCCGCCTTAGCGGGGGGGCGGAATGAGCAGTTCTTC. Translated, it gives CSAALAGGRNEQFF.

The J gene is TRBJ2-3, the V gene TRBV11-2; 8 positions agree with TRBD2. After removal of 5 bases from V and 6 bases from J, the junction contained 7 bases not matched to a gene. The CDR3 totals 14 residues. Germline loops: CDR1 SGHAT, CDR2 FQNNGV. CDR3 region: CASSRGLDVDTQYF. The CDR3 DNA reads TGTGCCAGCAGCCGGGGACTAGATGTTGATACGCAGTATTTT.

The CDR3, as DNA: TGCAGTGCTAGATTCGGGACGGGTGAAAAACTGTTTTTT. Protein: CSARFGTGEKLFF. V usage is TRBV20-1 and J usage is TRBJ1-4, with D possibly being TRBD1 (5 bases). This CDR3 has 13 residues. Germline V lookup: CDR1 DFQATT, CDR2 SNEGSKA (reference sequence). Trimming left V 2 bases short and J 7 bases short, with 11 bases between.

The rearrangement links TRBV28 to TRBJ2-7, with 7 bases that match TRBD2. The CDR3 contains 16 residues. CDR1 is MDHEN, CDR2 SYDVKM, per germline. V lost 10 bases to trimming and J lost 3 bases; unmatched junction nucleotides: 18. CDR3 sequence reads: CATRDRRGGKNYEQYF. DNA for the CDR3: TGTGCCACCCGGGACCGACGGGGAGGGAAAAACTACGAGCAGTACTTC.

The genes are TRBV7-2 and TRBJ2-7, with TRBD2 matching 9 bases. CDR3 length equals 16 residues. Germline loops: CDR1 SGHTA, CDR2 FQGNSA. Trimming at V came to 2 bases and at J to 0 bases, leaving 5 bases not matched to a gene. CDR3 nucleotides: TGTGCCAGCAGCTTAATTAGCGGGGGCCCCTCCTACGAGCAGTACTTC. Amino acids: CASSLISGGPSYEQYF.

The rearrangement uses TRBV29-1 and TRBJ2-4; TRBD2 matches at 9 bases. Germline values: CDR1 SQVTM, CDR2 ANQGSEA. The J segment lost 6 bases and the V segment lost 4 bases, leaving 13 bases of the junction unmatched. CDR3 size: 16 residues. CDR3 residues: CSVVIRVSSGTNIQYF. CDR3 DNA sequence: TGCAGCGTTGTAATTAGGGTTTCTAGCGGGACAAACATTCAGTACTTC.

This clonotype was observed many times. The V gene is TRBV12-3 or TRBV12-4, the J gene TRBJ2-2; D gene ambiguous. This CDR3 is built from 13 residues. V was pared by 5 bases and J by 6 bases, with 10 bases between. CDR3 nucleotide sequence: TGTGCCAGCAGTCCCAGGTTGCCCGGGGAGCTGTTTTTT. This encodes CASSPRLPGELFF.